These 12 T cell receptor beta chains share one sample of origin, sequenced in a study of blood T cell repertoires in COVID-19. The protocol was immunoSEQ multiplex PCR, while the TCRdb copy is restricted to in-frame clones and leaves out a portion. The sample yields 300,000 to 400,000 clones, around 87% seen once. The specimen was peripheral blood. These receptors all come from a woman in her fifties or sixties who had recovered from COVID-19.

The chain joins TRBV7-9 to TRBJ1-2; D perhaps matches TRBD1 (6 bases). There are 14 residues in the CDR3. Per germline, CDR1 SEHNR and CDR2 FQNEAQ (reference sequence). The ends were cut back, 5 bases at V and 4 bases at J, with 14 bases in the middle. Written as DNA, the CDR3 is TGTGCCAGCAGCGTGGGACAAGAGGGCTATGGCTACACCTTC. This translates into CASSVGQEGYGYTF.

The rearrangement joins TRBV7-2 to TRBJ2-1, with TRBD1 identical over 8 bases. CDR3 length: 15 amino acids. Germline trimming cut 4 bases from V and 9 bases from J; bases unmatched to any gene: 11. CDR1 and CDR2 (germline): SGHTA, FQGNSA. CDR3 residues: CASSSTGTGLGEQFF. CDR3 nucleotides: TGTGCCAGCAGCTCAACCGGGACAGGCCTAGGTGAGCAGTTCTTC.

The CDR3 DNA sequence: TGTGCCACGGGACAGGGGGCGCGGGCCCCCGGGACGGCTTTCTTT. Protein sequence: CATGQGARAPGTAFF. The chain couples TRBV7-9 to TRBJ1-1, with 12 bases lining up with TRBD1. Germline CDR1 is SEHNR and CDR2 is FQNEAQ (reference sequence). The CDR3 sequence is 15 residues long. Trimming cost V 10 bases and J 11 bases; bases outside gene matches: 17.

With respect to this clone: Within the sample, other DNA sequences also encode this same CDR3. CDR3 protein: CASSPDRINSPLHF. The CDR3 DNA reads TGTGCCAGCAGCCCCGATAGAATTAATTCACCCCTCCACTTT. J is TRBJ1-6 and V is TRBV7-2; D is unresolved. Trimming removed 5 bases at V and 6 bases at J, with 11 bases between. Germline V gives CDR1 SGHTA, CDR2 FQGNSA. The CDR3 runs 14 residues.

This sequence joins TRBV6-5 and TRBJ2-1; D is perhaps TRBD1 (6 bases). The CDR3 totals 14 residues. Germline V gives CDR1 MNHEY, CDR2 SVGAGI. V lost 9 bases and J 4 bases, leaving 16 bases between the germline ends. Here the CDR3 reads CASGGGRYYNEQFF. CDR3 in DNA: TGTGCCAGTGGGGGCGGCCGCTATTACAATGAGCAGTTCTTC.

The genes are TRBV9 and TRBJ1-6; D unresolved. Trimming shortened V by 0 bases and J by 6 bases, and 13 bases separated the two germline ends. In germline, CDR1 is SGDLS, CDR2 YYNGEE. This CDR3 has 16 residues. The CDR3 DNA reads TGTGCCAGCAGCGTAGACGGCCAATGGGCTAATTCACCCCTCCACTTT. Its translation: CASSVDGQWANSPLHF.

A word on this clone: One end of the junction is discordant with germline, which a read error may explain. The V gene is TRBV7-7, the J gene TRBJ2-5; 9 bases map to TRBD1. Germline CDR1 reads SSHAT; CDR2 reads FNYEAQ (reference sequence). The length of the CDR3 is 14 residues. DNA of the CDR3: TGTGCTAGCAGCTTAGGGACAGGGTGGGAGACCCAGTACTTC. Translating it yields CASSLGTGWETQYF.

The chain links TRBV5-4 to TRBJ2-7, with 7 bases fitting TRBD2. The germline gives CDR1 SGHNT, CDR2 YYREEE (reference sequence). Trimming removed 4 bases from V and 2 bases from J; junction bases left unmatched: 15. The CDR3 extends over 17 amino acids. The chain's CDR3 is CASSPSPSGLRPYEQYF. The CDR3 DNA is TGTGCCAGCAGCCCCTCCCCTAGCGGCCTCAGACCCTACGAGCAGTACTTC.

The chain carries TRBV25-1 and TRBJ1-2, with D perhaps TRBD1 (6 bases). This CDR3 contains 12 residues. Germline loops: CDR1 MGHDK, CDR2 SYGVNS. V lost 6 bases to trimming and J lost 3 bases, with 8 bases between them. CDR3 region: CASRDSHYGYTF. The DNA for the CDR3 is TGTGCCAGCAGGGACAGTCACTATGGCTACACCTTC.

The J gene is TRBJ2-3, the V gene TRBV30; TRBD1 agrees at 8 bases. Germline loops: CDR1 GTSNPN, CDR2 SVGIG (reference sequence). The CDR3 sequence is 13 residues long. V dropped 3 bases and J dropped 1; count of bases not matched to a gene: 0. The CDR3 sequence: CAWRTGGTDTQYF. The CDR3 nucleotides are TGTGCCTGGAGGACAGGGGGCACAGATACGCAGTATTTT.

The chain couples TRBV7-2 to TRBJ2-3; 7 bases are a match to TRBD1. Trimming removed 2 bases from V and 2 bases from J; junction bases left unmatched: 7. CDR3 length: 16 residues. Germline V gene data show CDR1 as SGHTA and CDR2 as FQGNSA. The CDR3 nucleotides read TGTGCCAGCAGCTTAACCCGGGACAGCTCCACAGATACGCAGTATTTT. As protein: CASSLTRDSSTDTQYF.

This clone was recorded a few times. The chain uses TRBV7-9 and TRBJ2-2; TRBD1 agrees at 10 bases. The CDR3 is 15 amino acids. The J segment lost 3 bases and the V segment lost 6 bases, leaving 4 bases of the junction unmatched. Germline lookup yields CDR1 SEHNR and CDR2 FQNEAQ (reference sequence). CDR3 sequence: CASRAGTGDTGELFF. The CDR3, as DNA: TGTGCCAGCAGGGCGGGGACAGGGGACACCGGGGAGCTGTTTTTT.